These 31 T cell receptor beta chains came from one sample sequenced in a study of OX40 agonist ivuxolimab in advanced cancers. The method was immunoSEQ multiplex PCR; TCRdb's version includes in-frame clones alone and lacks a portion of them. This table holds tens of thousands of clones, roughly 84% found once. Material: CD4+ or CD8+ T cells sorted from blood, obtained in a trial of the OX40 agonist ivuxolimab. These receptors all stem from an adult with an advanced solid tumor such as melanoma, head and neck, liver or kidney cancer.

The J gene is TRBJ2-1, the V gene TRBV2; TRBD2 aligns across 15 bases. Per germline, CDR1 SNHLY and CDR2 FYNNEI. The trim removed 6 bases at V and 7 bases at J, leaving 4 bases unmatched. This CDR3 contains 15 residues. For the CDR3, the DNA is TGTGCCAGCAGGAGGACTAGCGGGAGGGCGAATGAGCAGTTCTTC. This sequence encodes CASRRTSGRANEQFF.

The gene calls are TRBV27 and TRBJ1-1, with 7 positions matching TRBD1. Trimming at V came to 5 bases and at J to 1 base, leaving 7 bases not matched to a gene. The CDR3 runs 15 residues. The germline V gene encodes CDR1 MNHEY and CDR2 SMNVEV (reference sequence). Here the CDR3 reads CASSPQQGRNTEAFF. CDR3 sequence (DNA): TGTGCCAGCAGTCCCCAACAGGGGCGGAACACTGAAGCTTTCTTT.

CDR3 nucleotides: TGCGCCAGCAGCTTCGGGACAGGAGCCTACGAGCAGTACTTC. It codes for CASSFGTGAYEQYF. This chain uses TRBV5-1 with TRBJ2-7; TRBD1 matches 8 bases. Germline CDR1 is SGHRS and CDR2 is YFSETQ. V was pared by 2 bases and J by 2 bases, with 3 bases of the junction left unmatched. The CDR3 consists of 14 residues.

The rearrangement joins TRBV28 to TRBJ1-4; 7 bases agree with TRBD1. CDR1 and CDR2 from the germline V gene are MDHEN and SYDVKM. This CDR3 region has 15 residues. Unmatched junction bases numbered 11, after V lost 5 bases and J lost 8 bases. The DNA of the CDR3 is TGTGCCAGCAGTCCTCAAAAGGGGGCTCGGGAAAAACTGTTTTTT. This codes for CASSPQKGAREKLFF.

This chain uses TRBV2 with TRBJ2-2, with TRBD2 identical over 12 bases. The CDR3 runs 15 residues. Per the germline V gene, CDR1 is SNHLY and CDR2 is FYNNEI. J was trimmed by 6 bases and V by 6 bases; bases with no gene match: 5. CDR3 bases: TGTGCCAGCAGGAGACTAGCGGGAGAACCCGGGGAGCTGTTTTTT. Protein: CASRRLAGEPGELFF.

The V call is TRBV11-2, the J call TRBJ2-5; possibly TRBD1 or TRBD2 for D (7 bases each). V lost 3 bases and J 11 bases, leaving 16 bases between the germline ends. The CDR3 extends over 13 amino acids. Germline V gene data show CDR1 as SGHAT and CDR2 as FQNNGV. CDR3 loop: CASSLARGGEQYF. The CDR3 DNA is TGTGCCAGCAGCTTGGCCAGGGGGGGGGAGCAGTACTTC. Full variable domain (outside the CDR3, taken from reference TRBV11-2 and TRBJ2-5): EAGVAQSPRYKIIEKRQSVAFWCNPISGHATLYWYQQILGQGPKLLIQFQNNGVVDDSQLPKDRFSAERLKGVDSTLKIQPAKLEDSAVYLCASSLARGGEQYFGPGTRLLVL.

The chain employs TRBV7-8 and TRBJ2-3; no definite D call. The germline V gene encodes CDR1 SGHVS and CDR2 FQNEAQ. V lost 5 bases to trimming and J lost 5 bases, with 11 bases between them. The CDR3 loop spans 13 amino acids. CDR3 protein: CASSPLGKDTQYF. CDR3 nucleotide sequence: TGTGCCAGCAGCCCACTGGGGAAAGATACGCAGTATTTT.

The V and J genes are TRBV11-3 and TRBJ2-2; D possibly corresponds to TRBD1 (6 bases). Trimming cost V 5 bases and J 2 bases, with 15 bases left between them. Germline V gives CDR1 SGHNT, CDR2 YENEEA. This CDR3 is built from 16 residues. CDR3 protein: CASSAWTESNTGELFF. The DNA for the CDR3 is TGTGCCAGCAGCGCCTGGACAGAATCTAACACCGGGGAGCTGTTTTTT.

The rearrangement joins TRBV11-2 to TRBJ2-6, with a tentative D call TRBD2 (5 bases). CDR3 size: 15 residues. Trimming removed 2 bases from V and 4 bases from J, with 9 bases in between. Germline CDR1 reads SGHAT; CDR2 reads FQNNGV. The CDR3 reads CASSLRTGGANVLTF. For the CDR3, the DNA is TGTGCCAGCAGCTTACGGACTGGAGGGGCCAACGTCCTGACTTTC.

The rearrangement links TRBV5-4 to TRBJ2-1; D might be TRBD2 (6 bases). CDR1 is SGHNT and CDR2 is YYREEE in the germline V gene (reference sequence). The V end lost 0 bases, the J end lost 0 bases, and 7 bases lay between the germline ends. This CDR3 spans 15 amino acids. The CDR3 DNA sequence: TGTGCCAGCAGCTTGGACGGGAGCTCCTACAATGAGCAGTTCTTC. Translating gives CASSLDGSSYNEQFF.

The rearrangement links TRBV5-5 to TRBJ2-7, with a tentative D call TRBD2 (7 bases). V lost 0 bases to trimming and J lost 12 bases, with 25 bases between them. This CDR3 spans 16 amino acids. Germline loops: CDR1 SGHKS, CDR2 YYEKEE (reference sequence). Written as DNA, the CDR3 is TGTGCCAGCAGCTTGGAGGCGGGGGACATATTTAGGGGTCGGTACTTC. It translates to CASSLEAGDIFRGRYF.

The chain links TRBV20-1 to TRBJ2-5; TRBD2 is a possible D gene (5 bases). Trimming removed 5 bases from V and 5 bases from J, with 9 bases in between. CDR1 is DFQATT and CDR2 is SNEGSKA in the germline V gene (reference sequence). The CDR3 contains 11 residues. The CDR3 DNA follows: TGCAGTGCTCCTAGCAGGGAGACCCAGTACTTC. Its protein product is CSAPSRETQYF.

The gene calls are TRBV18 and TRBJ1-2; D unresolved. This CDR3 is 16 amino acids long. Germline V gives CDR1 KGHSH, CDR2 LQKENI. The ends were cut back, 3 bases at V and 8 bases at J, with 22 bases in the middle. CDR3 in DNA: TGTGCCAGCTCACCGGCGGGTCAGGAACCCGGCTCGGGCTACACCTTC. Residues: CASSPAGQEPGSGYTF.

J is TRBJ1-1 and V is TRBV6-6; TRBD1 is a possible D gene (5 bases). Trimming took off 3 bases at V and 3 bases at J, with 14 bases between the two ends. Germline-derived CDR1 and CDR2 are MNHNY and SVGAGI (reference sequence). The CDR3 covers 15 residues. The CDR3 nucleotides read TGTGCCAGCAGTTATTCCCCCGGGGGGGACACTGAAGCTTTCTTT. This encodes CASSYSPGGDTEAFF.

V and J are TRBV7-3 and TRBJ2-1; 9 nucleotides agree with TRBD2. This CDR3 is built from 15 residues. Germline V gene data show CDR1 as SGHTA and CDR2 as FQGTGA. Unmatched junction bases numbered 2, after V lost 0 bases and J lost 5 bases. The CDR3 sequence: CASSLTLAGHNEQFF. CDR3 DNA sequence: TGTGCCAGCAGCTTAACACTAGCGGGCCACAATGAGCAGTTCTTC.

Concerning this clone: Other DNA sequences in this sample translate to the same CDR3. The gene calls are TRBV28 and TRBJ1-5; no firm D call. The V end lost 6 bases, the J end lost 0 bases, and 12 bases lay between the germline ends. The V gene's germline CDR1 is MDHEN and CDR2 SYDVKM. The CDR3 consists of 15 residues. CDR3 region: CASRGFLHSNQPQHF. In DNA form, the CDR3 reads TGTGCCAGCAGAGGATTTCTCCATAGCAATCAGCCCCAGCATTTT. Filled out from reference TRBV28 and TRBJ1-5, the complete variable domain reads DVKVTQSSRYLVKRTGEKVFLECVQDMDHENMFWYRQDPGLGLRLIYFSYDVKMKEKGDIPEGYSVSREKKERFSLILESASTNQTSMYLCASRGFLHSNQPQHFGDGTRLSIL.

The V call is TRBV29-1, the J call TRBJ2-1, with unresolved D. V lost 0 bases, J lost 3 bases, and 6 bases lay in between. The CDR3 extends over 13 amino acids. In germline, CDR1 is SQVTM, CDR2 ANQGSEA. The CDR3 DNA is TGCAGCGTTGAAGAGTCGAGCTACAATGAGCAGTTCTTC. It yields the protein CSVEESSYNEQFF.

This clone appeared once. V usage is TRBV7-3 and J usage is TRBJ2-7, with D unresolved. Per germline, CDR1 SGHTA and CDR2 FQGTGA. Trimming took 2 bases from V and 2 from J, leaving 4 bases between them. This CDR3 spans 12 amino acids. Here the CDR3 reads CASSLAPYEQYF. CDR3 DNA: TGTGCCAGCAGCTTAGCGCCCTACGAGCAGTACTTC. Full variable domain (outside the CDR3, taken from reference TRBV7-3 and TRBJ2-7): GAGVSQTPSNKVTEKGKYVELRCDPISGHTALYWYRQSLGQGPEFLIYFQGTGAADDSGLPNDRFFAVRPEGSVSTLKIQRTERGDSAVYLCASSLAPYEQYFGPGTRLTVT.

The gene calls are TRBV30 and TRBJ2-2, with D perhaps TRBD1 (5 bases). This CDR3 comprises 14 residues. V was trimmed by 0 bases and J by 5 bases, leaving 10 bases between them. CDR1 and CDR2 (germline): GTSNPN, SVGIG (reference sequence). The CDR3 sequence is CAWSVLAGTGELFF. For the CDR3, the DNA is TGTGCCTGGAGTGTACTTGCAGGGACCGGGGAGCTGTTTTTT. Filled out from reference TRBV30 and TRBJ2-2, the complete variable domain reads SQTIHQWPATLVQPVGSPLSLECTVEGTSNPNLYWYRQAAGRGLQLLFYSVGIGQISSEVPQNLSASRPQDRQFILSSKKLLLSDSGFYLCAWSVLAGTGELFFGEGSRLTVL.

This chain links TRBV11-3 with TRBJ2-7, with TRBD2 identical over 12 bases. CDR1 is SGHNT and CDR2 is YENEEA in the germline V gene. The CDR3 is made up of 19 amino acids. V trimming: 5 bases; J trimming: 4 bases; junction bases outside the gene matches: 18. CDR3 in amino acids: CASSPGQQGLAGGPYEQYF. As DNA, the CDR3 is TGTGCCAGCAGCCCGGGACAGCAGGGCCTAGCGGGAGGGCCGTACGAGCAGTACTTC.

This clone was observed a single time. This chain uses TRBV9 with TRBJ2-3; TRBD2 matches at 7 bases. Germline V gene lookup returns CDR1 SGDLS and CDR2 YYNGEE. This CDR3 has 16 residues. Trimming removed 3 bases from V and 3 bases from J; junction bases left unmatched: 10. The CDR3 coding sequence is TGTGCCAGCAGCGACTCTAGCGGAGCCGGGACAGATACGCAGTATTTT. This encodes CASSDSSGAGTDTQYF.

This chain connects TRBV27 to TRBJ2-1; no firm D call. The ends were cut back, 0 bases at V and 8 bases at J, with 8 bases in the middle. Germline CDR1 and CDR2: MNHEY and SMNVEV (reference sequence). The CDR3 consists of 13 residues. CDR3 in amino acids: CASSLSDLDEQFF. The CDR3 bases are TGTGCCAGCAGTTTATCCGATCTGGATGAGCAGTTCTTC.

The chain combines TRBV10-1 with TRBJ2-3, with 7 positions matching TRBD2. The CDR3 is 16 residues long. Germline V gives CDR1 WNHNN, CDR2 SYGVQD (reference sequence). Trimming removed 3 bases from V and 6 bases from J; junction bases left unmatched: 12. Written as DNA, the CDR3 is TGCGCCAGCAGTGACCCAGCGGGGTCCGGGTTGGATACGCAGTATTTT. Translated, it gives CASSDPAGSGLDTQYF.

The gene calls are TRBV28 and TRBJ1-4; 7 bases fit TRBD1. CDR1 MDHEN and CDR2 SYDVKM come from the germline V gene. The V gene end was trimmed by 8 bases and the J gene end by 4 bases; junction bases not matched to a gene: 4. CDR3 size: 13 residues. The CDR3 DNA is TGTGCCAGCGGGGCAGGGGGTAATGAAAAACTGTTTTTT. Its protein product is CASGAGGNEKLFF.

The chain links TRBV28 to TRBJ1-2; 7 bases align to TRBD1. This CDR3 has 13 amino acids. Germline V CDR1 and CDR2: MDHEN, SYDVKM. The junction had 9 bases not matched to a gene; V was cut back by 6 bases and J by 8 bases. This chain's CDR3 is CASRTGNWGGYTF. The CDR3 DNA sequence: TGTGCCAGCAGGACAGGGAACTGGGGCGGCTACACCTTC.

The chain employs TRBV19 and TRBJ2-7, with 14 bases that match TRBD2. Trimming cost V 6 bases and J 5 bases; bases outside gene matches: 6. The CDR3 length is 15 residues. Germline-derived CDR1 and CDR2 are LNHDA and SQIVND (reference sequence). CDR3: CASRGLAGDINEQYF. As DNA, the CDR3 is TGTGCCAGTAGGGGACTAGCGGGAGACATAAACGAGCAGTACTTC.

CDR3 in amino acids: CASSKVRTVGKSNQPQHF. The CDR3 coding sequence is TGTGCCAGCAGCAAAGTTAGAACGGTTGGAAAAAGCAATCAGCCCCAGCATTTT. V and J are TRBV21-1 and TRBJ1-5. TRBV21-1 is a recognized pseudogene. The CDR3 totals 18 residues.

This clone was seen a handful of times. The chain is built from TRBV27 and TRBJ2-7, with 16 positions matching TRBD2. The J segment lost 4 bases and the V segment lost 3 bases, leaving 6 bases of the junction unmatched. The CDR3 length is 17 residues. Germline loops: CDR1 MNHEY, CDR2 SMNVEV (reference sequence). For the CDR3, the DNA is TGTGCCAGCAGTTTCGGGACTAGCGGGAGGGGAGGTTACGAGCAGTACTTC. Residues: CASSFGTSGRGGYEQYF.

This rearrangement joins TRBV28 to TRBJ2-7; D is perhaps TRBD1 (5 bases). CDR3 length equals 14 residues. V lost 3 bases, J lost 4 bases, and 13 bases lay in between. Germline assignment: CDR1 MDHEN and CDR2 SYDVKM. Here the CDR3 reads CASSLSTAPYEQYF. The CDR3 bases are TGTGCCAGCAGTTTGTCGACAGCGCCTTACGAGCAGTACTTC.

DNA for the CDR3: TGTGCCAGTAGTCCCCGAGCACAGGGGTATCAGCCCCAGCATTTT. This codes for CASSPRAQGYQPQHF. This rearrangement joins TRBV19 to TRBJ1-5, with TRBD1 matching 7 bases. CDR3 size: 15 residues. The germline CDR1 and CDR2 sequences are LNHDA and SQIVND (reference sequence). The ends lost 5 bases at V and 5 bases at J; junction bases unmatched: 9. Full variable domain (outside the CDR3, taken from reference TRBV19 and TRBJ1-5): DGGITQSPKYLFRKEGQNVTLSCEQNLNHDAMYWYRQDPGQGLRLIYYSQIVNDFQKGDIAEGYSVSREKKESFPLTVTSAQKNPTAFYLCASSPRAQGYQPQHFGDGTRLSIL.

The rearrangement joins TRBV7-9 to TRBJ2-7, with 7 bases matching TRBD1. Germline assignment: CDR1 SEHNR and CDR2 FQNEAQ (reference sequence). With 5 bases clipped from V and 3 bases from J, the junction kept 10 bases outside the gene matches. This CDR3 region has 15 residues. The CDR3 coding sequence is TGTGCCAGCAGCCCGACAGGGCCCAGCCGCTACGAGCAGTACTTC. This codes for CASSPTGPSRYEQYF.